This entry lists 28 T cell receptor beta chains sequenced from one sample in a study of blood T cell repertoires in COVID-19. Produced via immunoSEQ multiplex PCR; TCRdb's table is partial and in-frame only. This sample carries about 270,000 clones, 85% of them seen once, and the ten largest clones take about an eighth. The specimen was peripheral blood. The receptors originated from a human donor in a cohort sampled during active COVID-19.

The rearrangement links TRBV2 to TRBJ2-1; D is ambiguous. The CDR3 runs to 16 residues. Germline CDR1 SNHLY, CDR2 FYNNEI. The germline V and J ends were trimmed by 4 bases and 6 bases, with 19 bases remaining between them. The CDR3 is CASSGLAVQTVNEQFF. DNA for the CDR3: TGTGCCAGCAGTGGGCTGGCGGTCCAAACCGTCAATGAGCAGTTCTTC.

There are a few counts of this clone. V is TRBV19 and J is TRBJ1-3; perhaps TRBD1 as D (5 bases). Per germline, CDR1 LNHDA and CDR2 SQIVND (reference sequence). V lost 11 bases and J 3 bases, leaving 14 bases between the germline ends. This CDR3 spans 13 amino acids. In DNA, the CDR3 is TGTGCCTGCTCGGGGACTCATGGAAACACCATATATTTT. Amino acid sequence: CACSGTHGNTIYF.

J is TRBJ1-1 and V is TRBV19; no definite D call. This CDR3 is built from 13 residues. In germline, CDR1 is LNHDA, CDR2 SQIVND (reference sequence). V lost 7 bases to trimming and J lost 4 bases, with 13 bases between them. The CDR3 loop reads CASIRGEGTEAFF. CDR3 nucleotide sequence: TGTGCCAGTATACGTGGGGAGGGCACTGAAGCTTTCTTT.

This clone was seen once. CDR3 DNA sequence: TGTGCCAGCAGTGAGCGGGAGTCCTACAATGAGCAGTTCTTC. Translating it yields CASSERESYNEQFF. The genes are TRBV6-6 and TRBJ2-1, with 8 bases identical to TRBD2. The junction had 1 base not matched to a gene; V was cut back by 5 bases and J by 1 base. This CDR3 spans 14 amino acids. Germline V gene sequence: CDR1 MNHNY, CDR2 SVGAGI (reference sequence).

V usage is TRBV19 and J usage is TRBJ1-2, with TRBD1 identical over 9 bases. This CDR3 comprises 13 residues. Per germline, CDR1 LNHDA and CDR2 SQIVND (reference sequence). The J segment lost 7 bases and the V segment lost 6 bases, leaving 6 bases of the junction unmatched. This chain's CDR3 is CASSAQGAFGYTF. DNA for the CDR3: TGTGCCAGTAGCGCACAGGGGGCGTTTGGCTACACCTTC.

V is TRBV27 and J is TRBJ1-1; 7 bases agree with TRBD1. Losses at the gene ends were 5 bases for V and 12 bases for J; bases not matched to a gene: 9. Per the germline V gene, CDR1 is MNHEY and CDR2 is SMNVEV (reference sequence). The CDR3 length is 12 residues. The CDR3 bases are TGTGCCAGCAGTGACAGGGCCGCCCGGTCTTTCTTT. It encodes CASSDRAARSFF.

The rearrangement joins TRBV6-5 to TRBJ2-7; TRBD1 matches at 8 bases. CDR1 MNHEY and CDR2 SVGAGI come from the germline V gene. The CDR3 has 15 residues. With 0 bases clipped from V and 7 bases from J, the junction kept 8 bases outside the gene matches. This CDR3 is CASSYSPDRGGEQYF. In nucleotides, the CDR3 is TGTGCCAGCAGTTACTCACCCGACAGGGGAGGAGAGCAGTACTTC.

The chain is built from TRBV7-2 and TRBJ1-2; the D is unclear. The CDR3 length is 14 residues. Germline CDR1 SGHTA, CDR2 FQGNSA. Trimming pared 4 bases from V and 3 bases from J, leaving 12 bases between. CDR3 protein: CASSSSGRDYGYTF. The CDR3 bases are TGTGCCAGCAGCTCGAGCGGTCGGGACTATGGCTACACCTTC.

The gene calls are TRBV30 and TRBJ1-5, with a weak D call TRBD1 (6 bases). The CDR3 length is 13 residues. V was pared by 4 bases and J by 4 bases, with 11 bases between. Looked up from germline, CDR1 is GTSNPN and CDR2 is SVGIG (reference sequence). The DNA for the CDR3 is TGTGCCTGGACGACAGGACAGAATCAGCCCCAGCATTTT. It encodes CAWTTGQNQPQHF. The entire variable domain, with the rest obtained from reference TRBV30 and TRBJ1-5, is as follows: SQTIHQWPATLVQPVGSPLSLECTVEGTSNPNLYWYRQAAGRGLQLLFYSVGIGQISSEVPQNLSASRPQDRQFILSSKKLLLSDSGFYLCAWTTGQNQPQHFGDGTRLSIL.

CDR3 sequence reads: CASSYYIGEKLFF. CDR3 coding DNA: TGTGCCAGCAGTTACTATATCGGTGAAAAACTGTTTTTT. The chain employs TRBV6-6 and TRBJ1-4; D unresolved. There are 13 residues in the CDR3. Germline CDR1 MNHNY, CDR2 SVGAGI (reference sequence). Trimming took off 1 base at V and 7 bases at J, with 7 bases between the two ends.

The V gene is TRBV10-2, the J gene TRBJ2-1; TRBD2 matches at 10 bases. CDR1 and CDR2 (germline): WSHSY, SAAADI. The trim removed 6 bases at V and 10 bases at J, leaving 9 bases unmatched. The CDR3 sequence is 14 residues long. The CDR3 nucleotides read TGCGCCAGCAGCCCTAGCGGGAGTAATTTGGAGCAGTTCTTC. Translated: CASSPSGSNLEQFF.

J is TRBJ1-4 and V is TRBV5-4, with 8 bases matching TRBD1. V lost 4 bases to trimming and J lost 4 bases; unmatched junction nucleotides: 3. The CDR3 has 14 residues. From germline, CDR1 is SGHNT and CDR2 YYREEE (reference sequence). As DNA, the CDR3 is TGTGCCAGCAGCCGGGACAGGCTTAATGAAAAACTGTTTTTT. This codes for CASSRDRLNEKLFF.

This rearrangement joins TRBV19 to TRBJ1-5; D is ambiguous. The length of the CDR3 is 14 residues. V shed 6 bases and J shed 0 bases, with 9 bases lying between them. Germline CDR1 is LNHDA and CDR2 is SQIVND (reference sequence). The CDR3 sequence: CASSPYNSNQPQHF. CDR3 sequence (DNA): TGTGCCAGTAGCCCCTATAATAGCAATCAGCCCCAGCATTTT.

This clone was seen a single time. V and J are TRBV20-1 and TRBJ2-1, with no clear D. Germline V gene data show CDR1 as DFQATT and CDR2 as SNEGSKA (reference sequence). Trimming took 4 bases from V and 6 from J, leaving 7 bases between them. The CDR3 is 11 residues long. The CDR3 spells CSANMFNEQFF. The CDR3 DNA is TGCAGTGCTAACATGTTCAATGAGCAGTTCTTC.

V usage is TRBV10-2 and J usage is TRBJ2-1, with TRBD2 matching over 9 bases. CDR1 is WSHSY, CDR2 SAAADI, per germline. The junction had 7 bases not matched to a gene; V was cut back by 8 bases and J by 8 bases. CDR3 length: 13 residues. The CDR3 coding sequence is TGCGCCAGCTCTTCAATAGCGGGAGATGAGCAGTTCTTC. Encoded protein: CASSSIAGDEQFF.

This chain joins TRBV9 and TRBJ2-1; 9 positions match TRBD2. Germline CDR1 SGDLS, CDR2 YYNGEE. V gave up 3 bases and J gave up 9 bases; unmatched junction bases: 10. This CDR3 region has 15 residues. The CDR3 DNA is TGTGCCAGCAGCGCCACCGTGGCGGGAGGGGGTGAGCAGTTCTTC. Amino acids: CASSATVAGGGEQFF. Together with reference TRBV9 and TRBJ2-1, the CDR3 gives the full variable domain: DSGVTQTPKHLITATGQRVTLRCSPRSGDLSVYWYQQSLDQGLQFLIQYYNGEERAKGNILERFSAQQFPDLHSELNLSSLELGDSALYFCASSATVAGGGEQFFGPGTRLTVL.

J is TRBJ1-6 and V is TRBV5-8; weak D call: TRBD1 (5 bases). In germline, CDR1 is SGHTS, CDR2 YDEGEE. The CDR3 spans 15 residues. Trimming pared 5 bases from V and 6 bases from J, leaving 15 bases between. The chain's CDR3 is CASSSDPGGNSPLHF. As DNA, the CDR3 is TGTGCCAGCAGTTCCGACCCGGGGGGTAATTCACCCCTCCACTTT. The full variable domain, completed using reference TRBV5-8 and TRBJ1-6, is EAGVTQSPTHLIKTRGQQATLRCSPISGHTSVYWYQQALGLGLQFLLWYDEGEERNRGNFPPRFSGRQFPNYSSELNVNALELEDSALYLCASSSDPGGNSPLHFGNGTRLTVT.

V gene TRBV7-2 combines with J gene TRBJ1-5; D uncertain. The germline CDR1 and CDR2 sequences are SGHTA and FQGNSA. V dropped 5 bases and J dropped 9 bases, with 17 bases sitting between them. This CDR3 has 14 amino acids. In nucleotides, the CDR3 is TGTGCCAGCAGCCCCGGAGGGAGGCGCGGGCCCCAGCATTTT. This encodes CASSPGGRRGPQHF.

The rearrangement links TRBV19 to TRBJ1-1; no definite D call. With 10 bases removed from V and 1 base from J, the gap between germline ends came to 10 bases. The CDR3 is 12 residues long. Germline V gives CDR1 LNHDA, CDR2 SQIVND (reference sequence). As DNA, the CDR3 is TGTGCCACCTCAGGCCCGAACACTGAAGCTTTCTTT. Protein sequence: CATSGPNTEAFF.

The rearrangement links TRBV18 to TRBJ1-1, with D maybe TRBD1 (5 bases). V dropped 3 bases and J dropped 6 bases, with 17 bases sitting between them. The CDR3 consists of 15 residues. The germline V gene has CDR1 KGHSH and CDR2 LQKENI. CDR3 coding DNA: TGTGCCAGCTCACCGTCTACGGGGGACTTCCCTGAAGCTTTCTTT. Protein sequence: CASSPSTGDFPEAFF.

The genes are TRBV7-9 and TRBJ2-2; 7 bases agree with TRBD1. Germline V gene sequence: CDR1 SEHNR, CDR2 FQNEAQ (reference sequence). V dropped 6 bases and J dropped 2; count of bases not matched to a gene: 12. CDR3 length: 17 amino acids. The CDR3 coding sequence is TGTGCCAGCAGGCCAATCTCCGGGACAGCCAACACCGGGGAGCTGTTTTTT. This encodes CASRPISGTANTGELFF.

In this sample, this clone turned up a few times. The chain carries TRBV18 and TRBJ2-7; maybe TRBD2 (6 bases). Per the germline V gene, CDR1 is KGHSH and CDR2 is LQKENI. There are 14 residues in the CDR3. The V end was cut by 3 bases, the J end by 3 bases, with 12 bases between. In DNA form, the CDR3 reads TGTGCCAGCTCACCCGCGGGAACTATCTACGAGCAGTACTTC. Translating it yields CASSPAGTIYEQYF. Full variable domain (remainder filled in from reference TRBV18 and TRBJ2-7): NAGVMQNPRHLVRRRGQEARLRCSPMKGHSHVYWYRQLPEEGLKFMVYLQKENIIDESGMPKERFSAEFPKEGPSILRIQQVVRGDSAAYFCASSPAGTIYEQYFGPGTRLTVT.

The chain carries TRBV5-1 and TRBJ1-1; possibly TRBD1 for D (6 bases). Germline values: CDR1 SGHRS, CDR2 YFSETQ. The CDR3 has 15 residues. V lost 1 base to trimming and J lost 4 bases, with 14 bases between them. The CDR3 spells CASSLMDRGTTEAFF. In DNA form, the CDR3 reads TGCGCCAGCAGCTTGATGGACAGAGGGACCACTGAAGCTTTCTTT.

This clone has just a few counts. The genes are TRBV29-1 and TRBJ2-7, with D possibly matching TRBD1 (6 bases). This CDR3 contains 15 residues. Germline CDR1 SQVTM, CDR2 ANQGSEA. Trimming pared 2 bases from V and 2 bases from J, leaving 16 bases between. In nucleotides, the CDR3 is TGCAGCGTTGAACACTCCAGGGGATACACCTACGAGCAGTACTTC. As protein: CSVEHSRGYTYEQYF.

The CDR3 spells CASSRQGDQPQHF. Here the CDR3 DNA reads TGTGCCAGCAGCCGACAGGGCGATCAGCCCCAGCATTTT. This chain joins TRBV7-9 and TRBJ1-5; TRBD1 agrees at 7 bases. From germline, CDR1 is SEHNR and CDR2 FQNEAQ (reference sequence). This CDR3 is built from 13 residues. Losses at the gene ends were 5 bases for V and 5 bases for J; bases not matched to a gene: 3.

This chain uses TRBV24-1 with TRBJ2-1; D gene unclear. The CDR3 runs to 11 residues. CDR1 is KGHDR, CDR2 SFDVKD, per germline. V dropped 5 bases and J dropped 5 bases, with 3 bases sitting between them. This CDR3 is CATSVNNEQFF. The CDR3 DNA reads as TGTGCCACCAGTGTTAACAATGAGCAGTTCTTC.

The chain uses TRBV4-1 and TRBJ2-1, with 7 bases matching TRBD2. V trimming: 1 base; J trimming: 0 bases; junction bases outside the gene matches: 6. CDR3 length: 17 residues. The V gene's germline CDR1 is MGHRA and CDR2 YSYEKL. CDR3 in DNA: TGCGCCAGCAGCCAAGGTCCAGCGGGGAGCTCCTACAATGAGCAGTTCTTC. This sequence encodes CASSQGPAGSSYNEQFF.

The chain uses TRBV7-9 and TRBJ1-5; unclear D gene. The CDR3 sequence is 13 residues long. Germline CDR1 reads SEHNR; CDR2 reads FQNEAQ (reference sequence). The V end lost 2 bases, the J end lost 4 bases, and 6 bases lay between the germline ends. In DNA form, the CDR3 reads TGTGCCAGCAGCTTAACGGGGAATCAGCCCCAGCATTTT. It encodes CASSLTGNQPQHF.